The T cell receptor (beta chain) under discussion was sequenced for a study of Graves' ophthalmopathy and Graves' hyperthyroidism. Study background: Peripheral blood (taken before any treatment) was collected at initial diagnosis.

The CDR3 runs 16 residues. V dropped 5 bases and J dropped 0; count of bases not matched to a gene: 10. The V gene's germline CDR1 is SGHAT and CDR2 FQNNGV. TCR beta CDR3 amplification used RNA transcripts. An opening RT-PCR round employed HTBI primers and preceded a second-round multiplex PCR. TCRdb redid the calling of the multiplex PCR reads with MiXCR, one entry per CDR3 protein. The profile covers 740,000 or so distinct CDR3 sequences, with roughly two fifths appearing a single time and approximately 46% taken by the ten largest. Symptoms, serum thyroxine and TRAb, thyroid ultrasound, and orbital computed tomography formed the diagnostic basis.

V usage is TRBV11-2 and J usage is TRBJ2-7; 7 positions agree with TRBD2. The material sequenced was peripheral blood. This receptor was taken from an adult man with Graves' ophthalmopathy. The DNA of the CDR3 is TGTGCCAGCAGCCCGGCGGGGGAGAGGGGCTCCTACGAGCAGTACTTC. Encoded protein: CASSPAGERGSYEQYF. The entire variable domain, with the rest obtained from reference TRBV11-2 and TRBJ2-7, is as follows: EAGVAQSPRYKIIEKRQSVAFWCNPISGHATLYWYQQILGQGPKLLIQFQNNGVVDDSQLPKDRFSAERLKGVDSTLKIQPAKLEDSAVYLCASSPAGERGSYEQYFGPGTRLTVT.